The clone carrying this TCR beta chain was observed at least ten times. This CDR3 is 12 amino acids long. After removal of 7 bases from V and 4 bases from J, the junction contained 3 bases not matched to a gene. Germline V lookup: CDR1 SQVTM, CDR2 ANQGSEA. The authors prepared the TCRbeta library with unique molecular identifiers. TCRdb independently ran MiXCR on the PCR reads; one entry per CDR3 protein. Of 200,000 to 300,000 distinct CDR3 sequences listed, around 12% are singletons. These data come from a study of T-cell reconstitution after alpha-beta-depleted transplantation in children. The J gene is TRBJ1-5, the V gene TRBV29-1, with TRBD1 matching over 8 bases. The starting material was PBMCs from the stem cell graft donor, obtained from the stem cell graft. The sequence derives from a human donor who donated a stem cell graft to a child with acute lymphoblastic leukemia. The CDR3 loop is CSARQGNQPQHF. CDR3 coding DNA: TGCAGCGCCAGACAGGGGAATCAGCCCCAGCATTTT.